Below are 20 T cell receptor beta chains sequenced from a single sample in a study of immune heterogeneity within non-small cell lung tumors. With 32 V and 13 J primers, multiplex PCR amplified the TCR beta CDR3. TCRdb analysed the multiplex PCR reads with MiXCR anew, one entry per CDR3 protein. The sample has roughly 13,000 distinct CDR3 sequences, 20% to 25% seen once. Bulk tumor genomic DNA, 450 to 600 ng per sample, was the template. Every primary tumor yielded several biopsies, spaced far apart, that were taken during surgery. Patients with untreated, newly diagnosed non-small cell lung cancer underwent curative surgery. The sequenced material came from lung tumor tissue. The receptors stem from a man between 50 and 59 years old with non-small cell lung cancer.

Remarks on this clonotype: Just one base apart from a much larger clone, this may be a read error. This chain connects TRBV29-1 to TRBJ2-7; unclear D gene. V was pared by 6 bases and J by 5 bases, with 20 bases between. Germline V gene sequence: CDR1 SQVTM, CDR2 ANQGSEA. The CDR3 extends over 14 amino acids. CDR3 sequence: CSVSPVGCVNEQYF. For the CDR3, the DNA is TGCAGCGTCTCTCCCGTAGGGTGTGTGAACGAGCAGTACTTC.

By proportion, this clonotype is medium-sized. The chain couples TRBV2 to TRBJ2-7; a possible D gene is TRBD2 (6 bases). This CDR3 contains 15 residues. V shed 6 bases and J shed 3 bases, with 18 bases lying between them. Per the germline V gene, CDR1 is SNHLY and CDR2 is FYNNEI. The CDR3: CASRLGLLAIYEQYF. The CDR3 region has the DNA TGTGCCAGCAGACTGGGACTGCTAGCTATCTACGAGCAGTACTTC.

The chain uses TRBV12-3 or TRBV12-4 and TRBJ2-5, with D unresolved. V lost 6 bases and J lost 0, with 8 bases in between. CDR3 size: 13 residues. The DNA for the CDR3 is TGTGCCAGCAGCAACAGTAACCAAGAGACCCAGTACTTC. Amino acid sequence: CASSNSNQETQYF.

This clonotype is medium-sized by share. CDR3 nucleotides: TGTGCCAGCAGCGCTACGACAGGGGGGTTTTATGGCTACACCTTC. This sequence encodes CASSATTGGFYGYTF. The chain recombines TRBV3-1 with TRBJ1-2; 9 nucleotides match TRBD1. There are 15 residues in the CDR3. V was pared by 5 bases and J by 5 bases, with 9 bases of the junction left unmatched. CDR1 and CDR2 from the germline V gene are LGHDT and YNNKEL (reference sequence).

The chain joins TRBV5-4 to TRBJ1-1; no reliable D call. Germline V gene data show CDR1 as SGHNT and CDR2 as YYREEE (reference sequence). CDR3 length: 15 amino acids. V was pared by 3 bases and J by 4 bases, with 16 bases between. The DNA for the CDR3 is TGTGCCAGCAGCTCCGATAAGGGAGGGAGCACTGAAGCTTTCTTT. Amino acid sequence: CASSSDKGGSTEAFF.

To note about this clonotype: Mismatch with germline at one junction end may stem from a read error. The rearrangement uses TRBV6-1 and TRBJ1-1; possible D gene TRBD1, 6 bases. The CDR3 extends over 13 amino acids. Looked up from germline, CDR1 is MNHNS and CDR2 is SASEGT. Here the CDR3 reads CGSSEWGHTEALF. CDR3 in DNA: TGTGGCAGCAGTGAATGGGGACACACTGAAGCTTTATTT.

This clonotype was detected many times. The V gene is TRBV12-3 or TRBV12-4, the J gene TRBJ2-1; 9 bases align to TRBD2. V was pared by 5 bases and J by 6 bases, with 8 bases of the junction left unmatched. The CDR3 loop spans 15 amino acids. The CDR3 spells CASSPPLAGSNEQFF. The CDR3 nucleotides read TGTGCCAGCAGTCCCCCCCTAGCGGGGTCCAATGAGCAGTTCTTC.

This clonotype was detected ten times or more. The chain combines TRBV5-1 with TRBJ1-5, with D maybe TRBD1 (6 bases). The CDR3 contains 15 residues. Germline CDR1 and CDR2: SGHRS and YFSETQ. The ends were cut back, 0 bases at V and 3 bases at J, with 10 bases in the middle. The CDR3 sequence: CASSLGGQTNQPQHF. In nucleotides, the CDR3 is TGCGCCAGCAGCTTGGGAGGACAGACCAATCAGCCCCAGCATTTT.

Many counts were recorded for this clonotype. The CDR3 is CASSSSREREKLFF. CDR3 nucleotides: TGTGCCAGCAGTTCTTCCCGGGAAAGGGAAAAACTGTTTTTT. This chain links TRBV6-1 with TRBJ1-4, with D hard to call. V gave up 5 bases and J gave up 8 bases, with 15 bases separating them. CDR3 size: 14 residues. CDR1 and CDR2 from the germline V gene are MNHNS and SASEGT.

As to this clonotype: Possible read error: a much larger clone is one base away. The chain links TRBV7-9 to TRBJ2-1; D unresolved. Germline-derived CDR1 and CDR2 are SEHNR and FQNEAQ (reference sequence). CDR3 length: 12 amino acids. Trimming stripped 1 base from V and 10 bases from J, with 8 bases between. The CDR3 nucleotides are TGTGCCAGCAGCTTAGTCCCAGCGGAGCAGTTCTTC. As protein: CASSLVPAEQFF. The full variable domain, its missing parts supplied by reference TRBV7-9 and TRBJ2-1, is DTGVSQNPRHKITKRGQNVTFRCDPISEHNRLYWYRQTLGQGPEFLTYFQNEAQLEKSRLLSDRFSAERPKGSFSTLEIQRTEQGDSAMYLCASSLVPAEQFFGPGTRLTVL.

This clonotype was seen many times. In DNA form, the CDR3 reads TGCGCCAGCACCCTAGCGGGAGGCTACGAGCAGTACTTC. This gives the protein CASTLAGGYEQYF. The chain links TRBV10-2 to TRBJ2-7; TRBD2 aligns across 11 bases. The V gene end was trimmed by 7 bases and the J gene end by 3 bases; junction bases not matched to a gene: 2. Germline CDR1 is WSHSY and CDR2 is SAAADI. The CDR3 length is 13 residues.

The V gene is TRBV2, the J gene TRBJ2-5; unclear D gene. V was shortened by 4 bases and J by 5 bases, with 11 bases between the two germline ends. Germline CDR1 is SNHLY and CDR2 is FYNNEI. The CDR3 has 13 residues. The CDR3 bases are TGTGCCAGCAGTGTGAGCGCCGGGGAGACCCAGTACTTC. Residues: CASSVSAGETQYF.

The rearrangement uses TRBV20-1 and TRBJ2-3; the match to TRBD2 covers 15 bases. V shed 6 bases and J 5 bases; nucleotides not matched to a gene: 9. The CDR3 runs to 16 residues. The germline V gene has CDR1 DFQATT and CDR2 SNEGSKA (reference sequence). The CDR3 loop reads CSARGLAGGKLDTQYF. CDR3 DNA sequence: TGCAGTGCAAGGGGACTAGCGGGGGGTAAACTAGATACGCAGTATTTT.

This clonotype is medium-sized (0.01 to 0.1%) within its sample. This sequence joins TRBV30 and TRBJ1-1; 7 bases fit TRBD1. Germline-derived CDR1 and CDR2 are GTSNPN and SVGIG (reference sequence). The CDR3 has 11 amino acids. The trim removed 8 bases at V and 11 bases at J, leaving 11 bases unmatched. CDR3 protein: CAGGTAQRAFF. The CDR3, as DNA: TGTGCCGGAGGGACAGCCCAGAGGGCTTTCTTT.

In the case of this clonotype: A much larger clone is a single base away; this may be a read error. The chain is built from TRBV3-1 and TRBJ2-1; TRBD2 agrees at 10 bases. CDR1 is LGHDT, CDR2 YNNKEL, per germline (reference sequence). The length of the CDR3 is 12 residues. In DNA form, the CDR3 reads TGTGCCACGACTAGCGGGCGCAATGAGCTGTTCTTC. Its protein is CATTSGRNELFF.

The chain combines TRBV10-3 with TRBJ2-2; D gene ambiguous. The length of the CDR3 is 15 residues. V lost 0 bases and J lost 6, with 11 bases in between. CDR1 ENHRY and CDR2 SYGVKD come from the germline V gene. The CDR3: CAISESTLGAGELFF. DNA for the CDR3: TGTGCCATCAGTGAGTCGACTCTTGGGGCCGGGGAGCTGTTTTTT.

There are a few counts of this clonotype. The chain links TRBV20-1 to TRBJ2-4; 7 bases are a match to TRBD1. Germline V CDR1 and CDR2: DFQATT, SNEGSKA (reference sequence). The CDR3 runs 13 residues. The V and J ends lost 6 bases and 8 bases, in that order; junction bases with no gene match: 10. CDR3 nucleotides: TGCAGTGCCCAAGACAGGGTTCGGGACATTCAGTACTTC. Its translation: CSAQDRVRDIQYF.

The chain uses TRBV7-9 and TRBJ2-3; the D gene is possibly TRBD2 (5 bases). Trimming left V 2 bases short and J 1 base short, with 19 bases between. CDR1 SEHNR and CDR2 FQNEAQ come from the germline V gene (reference sequence). This CDR3 is 18 amino acids long. The CDR3: CASSLIPTRGKGTDTQYF. CDR3 in DNA: TGTGCCAGCAGCTTAATCCCGACGCGAGGGAAAGGCACAGATACGCAGTATTTT.

A remark on this clonotype: With a much larger clone just one base away, this may be a read error. The chain couples TRBV6-2 or TRBV6-3 to TRBJ2-7; D may be TRBD2 (5 bases). The CDR3 contains 12 residues. CDR1 is MNHEY, CDR2 SVGEGT, per germline. The CDR3, as DNA: TGTGACAGCAGAGCAGGACTCTACGAGCAGTACTTC. Its translation is CDSRAGLYEQYF.

The chain carries TRBV9 and TRBJ1-6, with 7 bases matching TRBD1. The CDR3 is 18 residues long. Trimming cost V 6 bases and J 0 bases; bases outside gene matches: 12. The germline gives CDR1 SGDLS, CDR2 YYNGEE. The CDR3 nucleotides are TGTGCCAGCAACCCGGGACAGAGTGTAAGCTCCTATAATTCACCCCTCCACTTT. It codes for CASNPGQSVSSYNSPLHF.